These T cell receptor beta chains were read from a single sample in a study of T cells in Graves' hyperthyroidism and ophthalmopathy. TCRdb ran MiXCR on the multiplex PCR reads and lists one entry per CDR3 protein. The sample carries around 500,000 distinct CDR3 sequences, 16% recorded once. Sequencing input: blood. Source of these receptors: a woman aged 30 to 39 with Graves' ophthalmopathy. Both conserved end residues are part of each CDR3. D genes are given only for firm matches. A clone size is listed for some rows: how often the clone was seen (once, few, many), or a class if it is expanded.

many	TRBV5-1	.	TRBJ2-1	CASSFASVDEQFF	TGCGCCAGCAGCTTTGCTAGCGTCGATGAGCAGTTCTTC
.	TRBV20-1	TRBD2	TRBJ2-1	CSARSGLAGAYNEQFF	TGCAGTGCTAGATCGGGACTAGCGGGTGCATACAATGAGCAGTTCTTC
many	TRBV27	TRBD1	TRBJ2-3	CASSPPRDRGTDTQYF	TGTGCCAGCAGCCCTCCCCGGGACAGGGGCACAGATACGCAGTATTTT
many	TRBV7-2	.	TRBJ2-7	CASSLERAHEQYF	TGTGCCAGCAGCTTAGAACGGGCCCACGAGCAGTACTTC
.	TRBV20-1	.	TRBJ2-3	CSANPPSILDTQYF	TGCAGTGCAAACCCCCCTAGTATTCTCGATACGCAGTATTTT
.	TRBV13	TRBD1	TRBJ2-1	CASKRRDSNEQFF	TGTGCCAGCAAGCGCAGGGACAGCAATGAGCAGTTCTTC
many	TRBV28	.	TRBJ1-6	CASSSTGILILNSPLHF	TGTGCCAGCAGTTCTACAGGGATACTGATACTCAATTCACCCCTCCACTTT
many	TRBV28	TRBD1	TRBJ2-7	CASSMPGQGAYEQYF	TGTGCCAGCAGTATGCCGGGACAGGGGGCCTACGAGCAGTACTTC
few	TRBV29-1	.	TRBJ2-4	CSVALAKNIQYF	TGCAGCGTTGCCTTAGCCAAAAACATTCAGTACTTC
.	TRBV6-1	.	TRBJ2-3	CASRVSLGTDTQYF	TGTGCCAGCCGGGTTAGCTTGGGCACAGATACGCAGTATTTT
few	TRBV11-2	TRBD2	TRBJ2-7	CASSLGGGFSTTYEQYF	TGTGCCAGCAGCTTAGGGGGGGGGTTCTCCACCACCTACGAGCAGTACTTC
.	TRBV6-1	.	TRBJ2-5	CASSESGDPETQYF	TGTGCCAGCAGTGAAAGCGGCGACCCAGAGACCCAGTACTTC
many	TRBV5-1	TRBD1	TRBJ1-1	CASSLGQGATEAFF	TGCGCCAGCAGCTTGGGACAGGGGGCAACTGAAGCTTTCTTT
many	TRBV18	.	TRBJ2-5	CASSPDGPETQYF	TGTGCCAGCTCACCCGACGGCCCCGAGACCCAGTACTTC
many	TRBV20-1	.	TRBJ1-5	CSARGGQPQHF	TGCAGTGCTAGAGGAGGGCAGCCCCAGCATTTT
few	TRBV9	TRBD2	TRBJ2-1	CASSVGEREGREQFF	TGTGCCAGCAGCGTAGGGGAGCGGGAGGGCCGAGAGCAGTTCTTC
.	TRBV12-3/TRBV12-4	.	TRBJ2-1	CASSWFRGDYNEQFF	TGTGCCAGCAGTTGGTTCAGGGGGGACTACAATGAGCAGTTCTTC
.	TRBV7-3	.	TRBJ2-7	CASSLGPPASEVQYF	TGTGCCAGCAGCTTAGGGCCGCCAGCCTCGGAGGTGCAGTACTTC
.	TRBV10-3	TRBD1	TRBJ2-2	CAISPGQGNVIGELFF	TGTGCCATCAGCCCGGGACAGGGTAACGTTATCGGGGAGCTGTTTTTT
few	TRBV5-1	.	TRBJ2-7	CASSRLDLPYEQYF	TGCGCCAGCAGCCGACTGGACCTCCCCTACGAGCAGTACTTC
few	TRBV12-3/TRBV12-4	.	TRBJ2-4	CASRPGTLKNIQYF	TGTGCCAGCAGGCCAGGCACCTTAAAAAACATTCAGTACTTC
few	TRBV4-1	.	TRBJ2-1	CASSQVGRASYNEQFF	TGCGCCAGCAGCCAAGTGGGCAGGGCCTCCTACAATGAGCAGTTCTTC
.	TRBV7-2	TRBD2	TRBJ2-7	CASSLLAGDYEQYF	TGTGCCAGCAGCCTGTTAGCGGGAGACTACGAGCAGTACTTC
few	TRBV4-1	TRBD1	TRBJ2-1	CASSQEGTGLSNEQFF	TGCGCCAGCAGCCAAGAAGGGACAGGGTTATCGAATGAGCAGTTCTTC
many	TRBV7-2	.	TRBJ2-1	CASSAAWGLSSYNEQFF	TGTGCCAGCAGCGCCGCGTGGGGACTGAGCTCCTACAATGAGCAGTTCTTC
many	TRBV12-3/TRBV12-4	.	TRBJ2-1	CASSFFVGGNEQFF	TGTGCCAGCAGTTTTTTTGTTGGGGGCAATGAGCAGTTCTTC
many	TRBV7-2	.	TRBJ2-1	CASSPIGNEQFF	TGTGCCAGCAGCCCGATTGGGAATGAGCAGTTCTTC
few	TRBV29-1	.	TRBJ2-7	CSVHHPGTPNSEQYF	TGCAGCGTTCATCACCCCGGGACTCCCAATAGCGAGCAGTACTTC
many	TRBV7-3	TRBD1	TRBJ1-1	CASSYSGGATEAFF	TGTGCCAGCAGCTACTCAGGGGGTGCCACTGAAGCTTTCTTT
.	TRBV28	TRBD2	TRBJ2-2	CASSFGLAGGPYTGELFF	TGTGCCAGCAGTTTCGGACTAGCGGGAGGGCCGTACACCGGGGAGCTGTTTTTT
many	TRBV20-1	TRBD2	TRBJ2-3	CSASGTRYTDTQYF	TGCAGTGCTTCCGGGACTAGGTACACAGATACGCAGTATTTT
.	TRBV15	TRBD1	TRBJ1-2	CATSEGGSYGYTF	TGTGCCACCAGCGAAGGGGGCAGCTATGGCTACACCTTC
many	TRBV20-1	TRBD2	TRBJ2-4	CSATGLADAKSNIQYF	TGCAGTGCTACTGGACTAGCGGATGCAAAATCAAACATTCAGTACTTC
many	TRBV18	.	TRBJ1-6	CASSPPNSPLHF	TGTGCCAGCTCACCTCCAAATTCACCCCTCCACTTT
many	TRBV12-5	.	TRBJ2-5	CASGLGQQETQYF	TGTGCTAGTGGTTTGGGGCAGCAAGAGACCCAGTACTTC
few	TRBV27	TRBD1	TRBJ2-5	CASSPQVYGTGVSETQYF	TGTGCCAGCAGTCCACAAGTATATGGGACAGGGGTTTCAGAGACCCAGTACTTC
medium-sized	TRBV7-8	TRBD2	TRBJ2-7	CASSLTVTSGSTNEQYF	TGTGCCAGCAGCTTAACCGTGACTAGCGGGAGTACAAACGAGCAGTACTTC
few	TRBV9	.	TRBJ2-7	CASSVDGAGYEQYF	TGTGCCAGCAGCGTAGACGGGGCGGGCTACGAGCAGTACTTC
.	TRBV7-9	.	TRBJ2-5	CASSLRSALGQETQYF	TGTGCCAGCAGCTTAAGAAGCGCCCTTGGCCAAGAGACCCAGTACTTC
many	TRBV7-3	TRBD2	TRBJ2-1	CASSSAGGPGNEQFF	TGTGCCAGCAGCTCCGCGGGAGGGCCAGGTAATGAGCAGTTCTTC
few	TRBV6-2/TRBV6-3	TRBD1	TRBJ2-7	CASRPGQGRSSYEQYF	TGTGCCAGCAGGCCCGGACAGGGCCGGAGCTCCTACGAGCAGTACTTC
many	TRBV3-1	TRBD1	TRBJ1-6	CASSYEAQGSSPLHF	TGTGCCAGCAGCTACGAAGCACAGGGGAGTTCACCCCTCCACTTT
few	TRBV6-2/TRBV6-3	TRBD1	TRBJ1-1	CASSPYTTGGTEAFF	TGTGCCAGCAGCCCTTACACTACAGGGGGCACTGAAGCTTTCTTT
.	TRBV5-8	.	TRBJ2-1	CASSLRFLNNEQFF	TGTGCCAGCAGCTTACGTTTCCTGAACAATGAGCAGTTCTTC
few	TRBV29-1	TRBD1	TRBJ2-5	CSADGTGLVETQYF	TGCAGCGCTGACGGGACAGGGCTCGTTGAGACCCAGTACTTC
many	TRBV20-1	TRBD1	TRBJ1-5	CSATTGGPNQPQHF	TGCAGTGCTACGACAGGGGGCCCTAATCAGCCCCAGCATTTT
few	TRBV6-1	TRBD1	TRBJ1-2	CASSSGQGRYYGYTF	TGTGCCAGCAGTTCCGGACAGGGCCGTTACTATGGCTACACCTTC